Sequencing of this TCR beta chain was carried out in a study of early T cells in non-severe SARS-CoV-2 infection. Turning to the study itself: Sequencing used unsorted whole-blood bulk RNA, so chains lack pairing.

Broader study findings: VDJdb matching, biased toward anti-spike CD8 responses, missed private and CD4 specificities.

Comment on this clonotype: The antigen is undetermined.

Unique molecular identifiers (one per individual cDNA molecule) were attached. TCRdb re-called the 5' RACE reads through MiXCR, storing one row per CDR3 protein. Seen here are about 48,000 distinct CDR3 sequences, over 7.5% observed once, and the top ten hold roughly 8.3%. This CDR3 comprises 16 residues. With 2 bases removed from V and 0 bases from J, the gap between germline ends came to 8 bases. From germline, CDR1 is SGHTA and CDR2 FQGNSA. Sequenced material: whole blood. This clonotype was sampled from an adult who was a healthcare worker with PCR-confirmed SARS-CoV-2 infection or an uninfected control (not recorded which). J is TRBJ1-6 and V is TRBV7-2; D is perhaps TRBD1 (5 bases). The chain's CDR3 is CASSLSGGSYNSPLHF. CDR3 nucleotides: TGTGCCAGCAGCTTATCGGGGGGCTCCTATAATTCACCCCTCCACTTT.